The T cell receptor (beta chain) under discussion was sequenced for a study of identical twins. Study-level points and caveats: Out-of-frame alpha sequences common to twins exhibited an excess of low generation probability.

The V gene lost 10 bases and the J gene lost 10 bases, with 8 bases spanning the gap. Germline V gene data show CDR1 as SEHNR and CDR2 as FQNEAQ (reference sequence). This CDR3 comprises 9 residues. In the case of this clonotype: Its specificity is not known.

Addition of a universal primer site occurred through template switching, and cDNA carried unique molecular identifiers. TCRdb analysed the 5' RACE reads with MiXCR anew, one entry per CDR3 protein. The sample records some 900,000 distinct CDR3 sequences, about 12% being singletons. The same sample was also used in a study of yellow fever vaccine responses in identical twins. That publication notes: As reported, the vaccine T cell response of twins seemed partly convergent and partly personalized.

V usage is TRBV7-9 and J usage is TRBJ2-1; no definite D call. Input material: PBMCs. This sequence originates from a woman between 18 and 30 years old in good health. The CDR3 DNA sequence: TGTGCCACCTCTGGAGAGCAGTTCTTC. As protein: CATSGEQFF.